Below are 18 T cell receptor beta chains sequenced from a single sample in a study of cytomegalovirus exposure and HLA in healthy donors. The PCR ran on 60 Vbeta and 13 Jbeta primers. Only in-frame clones appear in the TCRdb table, and some are missing; sequencing was by immunoSEQ multiplex PCR. Of over 250,000 clones in the sample, around 65% are singletons; the top ten hold under 3%. Sequenced sample: PBMCs. These receptors all stem from a female donor in good health and CMV-seronegative.

CDR3 sequence reads: CASSSQYQETQYF. The CDR3, as DNA: TGCGCCAGCAGCTCCCAGTACCAAGAGACCCAGTACTTC. The V gene is TRBV5-1, the J gene TRBJ2-5, with D unclear. The germline V gene has CDR1 SGHRS and CDR2 YFSETQ. V lost 3 bases and J lost 0, with 6 bases in between. This CDR3 is 13 amino acids long.

This clone occurred a few times. V usage is TRBV6-5 and J usage is TRBJ2-1; 9 bases agree with TRBD1. The CDR3 extends over 13 amino acids. Germline CDR1 reads MNHEY; CDR2 reads SVGAGI. J lost 5 bases, V lost 6 bases, and 2 bases had no gene match. For the CDR3, the DNA is TGTGCCAGCAGAAGGACAGGGGACAATGAGCAGTTCTTC. Its translation: CASRRTGDNEQFF.

This chain joins TRBV6-5 and TRBJ1-2, with a tentative D call TRBD1 (6 bases). Germline values: CDR1 MNHEY, CDR2 SVGAGI. The CDR3 has 14 amino acids. V lost 0 bases and J 6 bases, leaving 11 bases between the germline ends. CDR3: CASSYSTGGDGYTF. The CDR3 DNA sequence: TGTGCCAGCAGTTACTCGACTGGGGGCGATGGCTACACCTTC.

The CDR3 reads CASSLANGAGGTYEQYF. The CDR3 nucleotides read TGTGCCAGCAGCTTAGCAAACGGAGCGGGAGGAACCTACGAGCAGTACTTC. This chain links TRBV7-8 with TRBJ2-7; TRBD2 aligns across 9 bases. Looked up from germline, CDR1 is SGHVS and CDR2 is FQNEAQ. CDR3 length equals 17 residues. Trimming took 0 bases from V and 2 from J; bases not matched to a gene: 8. The full variable domain, completed using reference TRBV7-8 and TRBJ2-7, is GAGVSQSPRYKVAKRGQDVALRCDPISGHVSLFWYQQALGQGPEFLTYFQNEAQLDKSGLPSDRFFAERPEGSVSTLKIQRTQQEDSAVYLCASSLANGAGGTYEQYFGPGTRLTVT.

This clone was seen only a few times. V and J are TRBV14 and TRBJ1-1; D not certain. Trimming took off 5 bases at V and 9 bases at J, with 16 bases between the two ends. Germline assignment: CDR1 SGHDN and CDR2 FVKESK. This CDR3 region has 13 residues. The CDR3 protein is CASSAISERKAFF. The CDR3 DNA is TGTGCCAGCAGCGCAATATCCGAGCGGAAAGCTTTCTTT.

This chain links TRBV4-1 with TRBJ2-1; TRBD2 matches at 9 bases. V shed 1 base and J 9 bases; nucleotides not matched to a gene: 10. Per the germline V gene, CDR1 is MGHRA and CDR2 is YSYEKL. The CDR3 runs to 16 residues. Written as DNA, the CDR3 is TGCGCCAGCAGCCAAGTAGGCGCGGGAGGGCCGGGTGAGCAGTTCTTC. This codes for CASSQVGAGGPGEQFF.

This clone was seen a handful of times. The chain employs TRBV18 and TRBJ1-2; the match to TRBD1 covers 11 bases. The CDR3 consists of 16 residues. CDR1 and CDR2 from the germline V gene are KGHSH and LQKENI. V trimming: 1 base; J trimming: 6 bases; junction bases outside the gene matches: 7. The CDR3 reads CASSPRTGGMKDGYTF. In nucleotides, the CDR3 is TGTGCCAGCTCACCACGGACAGGGGGCATGAAGGATGGCTACACCTTC.

The table lists this clone with a count of one. The chain recombines TRBV5-4 with TRBJ1-1, with TRBD1 identical over 7 bases. This CDR3 is 16 amino acids long. The V and J ends lost 4 bases and 1 base, in that order; junction bases with no gene match: 10. CDR1 SGHNT and CDR2 YYREEE come from the germline V gene (reference sequence). The CDR3 here is CASSIPQGQANTEAFF. The CDR3 DNA sequence: TGTGCCAGCAGCATTCCACAGGGGCAGGCGAACACTGAAGCTTTCTTT.

The chain joins TRBV5-6 to TRBJ2-4, with TRBD2 matching 8 bases. V lost 7 bases and J lost 0; bases outside the gene matches: 9. The CDR3 spans 16 residues. Germline CDR1 reads SGHDT; CDR2 reads YYEEEE. DNA for the CDR3: TGTGCCAGCGGAAGGCGGGCGGGGGGAGCCAAAAACATTCAGTACTTC. Translated, it gives CASGRRAGGAKNIQYF.

V is TRBV18 and J is TRBJ2-1; tentative D call: TRBD1 (5 bases). V gave up 2 bases and J gave up 7 bases, with 12 bases separating them. Per germline, CDR1 KGHSH and CDR2 LQKENI. The CDR3 extends over 14 amino acids. CDR3 region: CASSPVAGINEQFF. The CDR3 DNA follows: TGTGCCAGCTCACCAGTGGCAGGGATTAATGAGCAGTTCTTC.

The chain couples TRBV5-1 to TRBJ2-3, with TRBD2 identical over 12 bases. Germline V gives CDR1 SGHRS, CDR2 YFSETQ. V was pared by 2 bases and J by 7 bases, with 5 bases of the junction left unmatched. This CDR3 is 15 amino acids long. Here the CDR3 reads CASSFLLAGGNTQYF. The CDR3 region has the DNA TGCGCCAGCAGCTTCCTACTAGCGGGAGGTAATACGCAGTATTTT.

The V call is TRBV5-4, the J call TRBJ2-1; maybe TRBD1 (6 bases). The CDR3 loop spans 14 amino acids. The germline gives CDR1 SGHNT, CDR2 YYREEE (reference sequence). Trimming shortened V by 4 bases and J by 8 bases, and 16 bases separated the two germline ends. The CDR3 bases are TGTGCCAGCAGCCTAGGGGGACCGAGGGATGAGCAGTTCTTC. Its translation is CASSLGGPRDEQFF.

The chain recombines TRBV7-8 with TRBJ1-5; D uncertain. V lost 5 bases and J lost 0, with 14 bases in between. Germline V gene lookup returns CDR1 SGHVS and CDR2 FQNEAQ. The CDR3 contains 16 residues. The CDR3 sequence is CASSLGTGLSNQPQHF. The CDR3 DNA reads TGTGCCAGCAGCCTAGGAACGGGTCTTAGCAATCAGCCCCAGCATTTT.

There are a few counts of this clone. The V and J genes are TRBV9 and TRBJ2-3; 7 positions agree with TRBD2. Trimming removed 0 bases from V and 0 bases from J; junction bases left unmatched: 4. Germline CDR1 is SGDLS and CDR2 is YYNGEE. This CDR3 comprises 16 residues. CDR3 loop: CASSVDRGGSTDTQYF. The CDR3 DNA sequence: TGTGCCAGCAGCGTAGATCGCGGGGGTAGCACAGATACGCAGTATTTT.

In this sample, this clone turned up once. The V call is TRBV28, the J call TRBJ2-3; TRBD1 aligns across 9 bases. V shed 6 bases and J 4 bases; nucleotides not matched to a gene: 5. The V gene's germline CDR1 is MDHEN and CDR2 SYDVKM. The CDR3 has 14 amino acids. The DNA of the CDR3 is TGTGCCAGCAGGGACAGGGGTGGTCCAGATACGCAGTATTTT. This sequence encodes CASRDRGGPDTQYF.

The rearrangement joins TRBV9 to TRBJ2-2; D is possibly TRBD1 (5 bases). CDR3 length: 16 amino acids. From germline, CDR1 is SGDLS and CDR2 YYNGEE. V was clipped by 0 bases and J by 4 bases, with 13 bases between them. CDR3 DNA sequence: TGTGCCAGCAGCGTAGGGTTGGGGCCCTCCACCGGGGAGCTGTTTTTT. Amino acid sequence: CASSVGLGPSTGELFF.

This clone was picked up a small number of times. The chain carries TRBV4-1 and TRBJ2-4, with TRBD1 matching over 10 bases. With 1 base clipped from V and 8 bases from J, the junction kept 11 bases outside the gene matches. This CDR3 spans 17 amino acids. CDR1 MGHRA and CDR2 YSYEKL come from the germline V gene. CDR3 DNA sequence: TGCGCCAGCAGCCAAGGTCCGACAGGGGGCGCTAGAGACATTCAGTACTTC. Amino acids: CASSQGPTGGARDIQYF.

The table lists this clone with a count of one. The chain uses TRBV5-1 and TRBJ2-1, with a weak D call TRBD2 (6 bases). The CDR3 has 16 amino acids. V lost 0 bases and J lost 9, with 19 bases in between. Germline CDR1 reads SGHRS; CDR2 reads YFSETQ. Here the CDR3 reads CASSLDVTRINIEQFF. The CDR3 DNA reads TGCGCCAGCAGCTTGGACGTGACTAGGATAAATATTGAGCAGTTCTTC.